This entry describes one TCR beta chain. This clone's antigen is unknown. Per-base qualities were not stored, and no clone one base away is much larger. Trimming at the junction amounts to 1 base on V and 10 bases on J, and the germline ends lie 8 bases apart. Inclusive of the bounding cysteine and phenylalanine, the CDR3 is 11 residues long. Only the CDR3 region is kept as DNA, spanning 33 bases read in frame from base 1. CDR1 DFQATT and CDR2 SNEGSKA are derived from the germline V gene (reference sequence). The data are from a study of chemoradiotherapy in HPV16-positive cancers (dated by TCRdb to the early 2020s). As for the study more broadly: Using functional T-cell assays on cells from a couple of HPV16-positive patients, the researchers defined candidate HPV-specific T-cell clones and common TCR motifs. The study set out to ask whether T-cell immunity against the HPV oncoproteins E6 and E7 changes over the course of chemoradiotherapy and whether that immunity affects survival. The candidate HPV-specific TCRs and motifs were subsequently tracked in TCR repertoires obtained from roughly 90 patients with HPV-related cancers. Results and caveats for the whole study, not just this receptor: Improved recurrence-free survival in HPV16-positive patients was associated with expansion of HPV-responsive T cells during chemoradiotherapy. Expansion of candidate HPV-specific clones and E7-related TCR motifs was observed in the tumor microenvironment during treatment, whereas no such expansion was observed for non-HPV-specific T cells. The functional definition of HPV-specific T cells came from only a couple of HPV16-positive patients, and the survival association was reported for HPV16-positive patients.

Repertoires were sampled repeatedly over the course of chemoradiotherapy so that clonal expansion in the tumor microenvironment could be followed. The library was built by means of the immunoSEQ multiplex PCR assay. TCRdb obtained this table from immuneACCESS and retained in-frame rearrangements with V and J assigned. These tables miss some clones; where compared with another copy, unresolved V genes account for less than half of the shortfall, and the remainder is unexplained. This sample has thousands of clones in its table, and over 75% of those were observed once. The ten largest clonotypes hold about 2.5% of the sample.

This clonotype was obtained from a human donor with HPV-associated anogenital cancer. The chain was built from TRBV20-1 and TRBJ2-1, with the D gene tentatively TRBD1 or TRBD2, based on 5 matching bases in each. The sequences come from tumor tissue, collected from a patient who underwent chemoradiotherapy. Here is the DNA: TGCAGTGCTAGAGCCCGGGGCGAGCAGTTCTTC. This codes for CSARARGEQFF.